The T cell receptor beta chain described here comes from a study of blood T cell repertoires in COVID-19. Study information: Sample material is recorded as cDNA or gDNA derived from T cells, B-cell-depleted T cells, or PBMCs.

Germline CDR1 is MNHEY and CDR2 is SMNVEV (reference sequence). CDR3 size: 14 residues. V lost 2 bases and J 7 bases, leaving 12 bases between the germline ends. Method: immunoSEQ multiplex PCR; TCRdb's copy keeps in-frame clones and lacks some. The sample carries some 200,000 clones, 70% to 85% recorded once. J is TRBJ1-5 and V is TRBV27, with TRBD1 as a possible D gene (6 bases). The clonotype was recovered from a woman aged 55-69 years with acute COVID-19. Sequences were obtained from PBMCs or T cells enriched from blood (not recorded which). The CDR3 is CASSLSRGSQPQHF. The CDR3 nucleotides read TGTGCCAGCAGTTTAAGCAGGGGATCACAGCCCCAGCATTTT.